Listed here are 24 T cell receptor beta chains from one sample, sequenced in a study of T-cell memory formation after mild COVID-19. TCRdb reanalysed the 5' RACE reads using MiXCR and keeps one entry per CDR3 protein. The sample lists fewer than 500,000 distinct CDR3 sequences, around a quarter occurring once. Source material: PBMCs or a T cell subset sorted from them (not recorded which). The origin of the receptors is an adult woman who had mild COVID-19 (a few samples of this study predate the infection). Cell type and time point are not known.

In DNA, the CDR3 is TGTGCCAGCAGTTACGACTACAGGGAACGCGCTTTCTTT. Amino acid sequence: CASSYDYRERAFF. The chain uses TRBV6-6 and TRBJ1-1, with D possibly being TRBD1 (6 bases). The CDR3 loop spans 13 amino acids. CDR1 and CDR2 (germline): MNHNY, SVGAGI (reference sequence). Between the trimmed V and J ends, which lost 2 bases and 11 bases, there was a span of 15 bases.

V usage is TRBV10-3 and J usage is TRBJ2-3; no reliable D call. CDR3 size: 13 residues. Germline V CDR1 and CDR2: ENHRY, SYGVKD. V lost 0 bases to trimming and J lost 6 bases, with 7 bases between them. CDR3 sequence (DNA): TGTGCCATCAGTGAGTCGAACGAGGATACGCAGTATTTT. It codes for CAISESNEDTQYF.

V is TRBV4-1 and J is TRBJ2-7; D is undetermined. V was pared by 5 bases and J by 5 bases, with 13 bases between. CDR3 length equals 13 residues. Germline-derived CDR1 and CDR2 are MGHRA and YSYEKL. In nucleotides, the CDR3 is TGCGCCAGCAGCGCGATAGTAGGAGACGAGCAGTACTTC. Protein: CASSAIVGDEQYF.

V is TRBV3-1 and J is TRBJ1-5; a possible D gene is TRBD1 (5 bases). Germline V gene lookup returns CDR1 LGHDT and CDR2 YNNKEL (reference sequence). V was shortened by 4 bases and J by 0 bases, with 10 bases between the two germline ends. The CDR3 sequence is 15 residues long. The CDR3 loop is CASSPRGYSNQPQHF. The DNA of the CDR3 is TGTGCCAGCAGCCCGAGGGGCTATAGCAATCAGCCCCAGCATTTT.

This clonotype was seen a handful of times. This chain connects TRBV5-6 to TRBJ2-7; 7 nucleotides match TRBD1. In germline, CDR1 is SGHDT, CDR2 YYEEEE. With V trimmed by 6 bases and J by 1 base, 7 bases remained unmatched. This CDR3 is built from 14 residues. For the CDR3, the DNA is TGTGCCAGCACCCAGGGGGACGGATCCTACGAGCAGTACTTC. Encoded protein: CASTQGDGSYEQYF.

This CDR3 is CASSWDSSYNEQFF. The CDR3 DNA follows: TGTGCCAGCAGTTGGGACAGCTCCTACAATGAGCAGTTCTTC. J is TRBJ2-1 and V is TRBV6-2 or TRBV6-3; TRBD1 agrees at 7 bases. CDR1 MNHEY and CDR2 SVGEGT come from the germline V gene. The trim removed 4 bases at V and 0 bases at J, leaving 0 bases unmatched. The CDR3 loop spans 14 amino acids.

The rearrangement uses TRBV27 and TRBJ1-5, with D possibly TRBD1 on 6 matching bases. V was trimmed by 2 bases and J by 1 base, leaving 21 bases between them. Germline lookup yields CDR1 MNHEY and CDR2 SMNVEV (reference sequence). The CDR3 totals 19 residues. The CDR3 nucleotides read TGTGCCAGCAGTTTAAGGGCGCAACTGGGGGCCCAGAGCAATCAGCCCCAGCATTTT. It translates to CASSLRAQLGAQSNQPQHF.

The J gene is TRBJ2-7, the V gene TRBV12-3 or TRBV12-4; 9 bases align to TRBD2. V lost 9 bases and J lost 2; bases outside the gene matches: 5. The CDR3 contains 13 residues. The DNA for the CDR3 is TGTGCCAGTACTAGCGGGCTAACCTACGAGCAGTACTTC. Translating it yields CASTSGLTYEQYF.

The CDR3 region has the DNA TGTGCCAGCAGCTCCCCGGTCGGTACAGCTGACTACGAGCAGTACTTC. Translating gives CASSSPVGTADYEQYF. The chain uses TRBV7-9 and TRBJ2-7, with unresolved D. Germline V gene lookup returns CDR1 SEHNR and CDR2 FQNEAQ (reference sequence). This CDR3 contains 16 residues. V was clipped by 4 bases and J by 3 bases, with 19 bases between them. Supplemented by reference TRBV7-9 and TRBJ2-7, the full variable domain reads DTGVSQNPRHKITKRGQNVTFRCDPISEHNRLYWYRQTLGQGPEFLTYFQNEAQLEKSRLLSDRFSAERPKGSFSTLEIQRTEQGDSAMYLCASSSPVGTADYEQYFGPGTRLTVT.

This clonotype occurred a few times. V is TRBV4-3 and J is TRBJ2-7; possible D gene TRBD2, 6 bases. CDR1 is LGHNA, CDR2 YSLEER, per germline. Trimming shortened V by 0 bases and J by 2 bases, and 17 bases separated the two germline ends. The CDR3 has 17 residues. The CDR3 sequence is CASSQDWIRELAYEQYF. The CDR3 nucleotides read TGCGCCAGCAGCCAAGATTGGATCCGGGAGTTAGCCTACGAGCAGTACTTC.

The chain couples TRBV10-3 to TRBJ2-1; 14 nucleotides line up with TRBD2. The CDR3 covers 14 residues. Germline CDR1 and CDR2: ENHRY and SYGVKD. V was pared by 6 bases and J by 9 bases, with 4 bases of the junction left unmatched. DNA for the CDR3: TGTGCCATCAGGGGGACTAGCGGGAGTCTTGAGCAGTTCTTC. Translation gives CAIRGTSGSLEQFF.

This chain connects TRBV6-5 to TRBJ1-3; D is uncertain. Germline V gene sequence: CDR1 MNHEY, CDR2 SVGAGI. The V end lost 2 bases, the J end lost 1 base, and 3 bases lay between the germline ends. The CDR3 contains 13 residues. The CDR3 DNA sequence: TGTGCCAGCAGTTACGGGTCTGGAAACACCATATATTTT. It yields the protein CASSYGSGNTIYF.

The rearrangement uses TRBV4-1 and TRBJ1-2; 7 bases line up with TRBD1. The germline V gene has CDR1 MGHRA and CDR2 YSYEKL. This CDR3 contains 15 residues. The V and J ends lost 2 bases and 0 bases, in that order; junction bases with no gene match: 3. The CDR3 is CASSQMGQTNYGYTF. The CDR3 DNA reads as TGCGCCAGCAGCCAAATGGGACAGACTAACTATGGCTACACCTTC.

CDR3: CAVLGTESSYEQYF. CDR3 coding DNA: TGTGCCGTGCTCGGGACGGAGAGCTCCTACGAGCAGTACTTC. The chain recombines TRBV10-3 with TRBJ2-7; D possibly uses TRBD1 or TRBD2 (5 bases each). Deletions cut 11 bases from V and 0 bases from J, with 17 bases between. This CDR3 has 14 amino acids. Germline V gene sequence: CDR1 ENHRY, CDR2 SYGVKD.

This clonotype was found a few times. This rearrangement joins TRBV5-1 to TRBJ2-7; 7 bases align to TRBD1. J was trimmed by 5 bases and V by 0 bases; bases with no gene match: 8. In germline, CDR1 is SGHRS, CDR2 YFSETQ. The CDR3 loop spans 15 amino acids. For the CDR3, the DNA is TGCGCCAGCAGCTTGGCCGCGACAGGGATCCACGAGCAGTACTTC. Protein sequence: CASSLAATGIHEQYF.

This chain joins TRBV5-1 and TRBJ1-2, with a weak D call TRBD1 (6 bases). Germline-derived CDR1 and CDR2 are SGHRS and YFSETQ. This CDR3 has 14 residues. Trimming cost V 4 bases and J 4 bases, with 14 bases left between them. CDR3 sequence reads: CASSINRASYGYTF. CDR3 nucleotide sequence: TGCGCCAGCAGCATAAACAGGGCGAGCTATGGCTACACCTTC.

There are a few counts of this clonotype. The V call is TRBV20-1, the J call TRBJ2-3; D unresolved. The CDR3 is 12 amino acids. Germline loops: CDR1 DFQATT, CDR2 SNEGSKA (reference sequence). V lost 6 bases, J lost 2 bases, and 9 bases lay in between. This chain's CDR3 is CSAQTPTDTQYF. The CDR3 DNA sequence: TGCAGTGCACAGACCCCCACAGATACGCAGTATTTT.

There are a few counts of this clonotype. This rearrangement joins TRBV11-2 to TRBJ2-3, with 11 positions matching TRBD2. Germline CDR1 is SGHAT and CDR2 is FQNNGV. The length of the CDR3 is 17 residues. After removal of 1 base from V and 0 bases from J, the junction contained 3 bases not matched to a gene. The DNA of the CDR3 is TGTGCCAGCAGCTTAGTCCGGACTAGCGGGAGCACAGATACGCAGTATTTT. This codes for CASSLVRTSGSTDTQYF.

This clonotype turned up a few times. The chain couples TRBV6-6 to TRBJ1-2, with 8 bases lining up with TRBD1. J was trimmed by 7 bases and V by 7 bases; bases with no gene match: 5. The CDR3 is 12 amino acids. CDR1 and CDR2 from the germline V gene are MNHNY and SVGAGI (reference sequence). The CDR3 protein is CASTIGTGGYTF. As DNA, the CDR3 is TGTGCCAGCACCATCGGGACAGGTGGCTACACCTTC.

This clonotype was counted only a few times. The gene calls are TRBV7-9 and TRBJ1-2; 10 bases line up with TRBD1. The CDR3 sequence is 15 residues long. V trimming: 5 bases; J trimming: 3 bases; junction bases outside the gene matches: 6. Germline-derived CDR1 and CDR2 are SEHNR and FQNEAQ (reference sequence). The CDR3 loop reads CASSARQGAHYGYTF. For the CDR3, the DNA is TGTGCCAGCAGCGCTCGACAGGGGGCACACTATGGCTACACCTTC. The full variable domain, completed using reference TRBV7-9 and TRBJ1-2, is DTGVSQNPRHKITKRGQNVTFRCDPISEHNRLYWYRQTLGQGPEFLTYFQNEAQLEKSRLLSDRFSAERPKGSFSTLEIQRTEQGDSAMYLCASSARQGAHYGYTFGSGTRLTVV.

This clonotype was observed a handful of times. The chain carries TRBV12-3 or TRBV12-4 and TRBJ2-7; 7 bases are shared with TRBD1. The CDR3 sequence is 14 residues long. The V segment lost 2 bases and the J segment 2 bases; nucleotides outside the gene matches: 3. CDR3: CASSLRGPTYEQYF. The CDR3, as DNA: TGTGCCAGCAGTTTAAGGGGGCCTACCTACGAGCAGTACTTC.

The chain uses TRBV12-3 or TRBV12-4 and TRBJ2-6; D remains ambiguous. The CDR3 has 18 residues. V lost 4 bases, J lost 1 base, and 17 bases lay in between. The CDR3 nucleotides read TGTGCCAGCAGTTGGGCGGCCATTGACTCTTCTGGGGCCAACGTCCTGACTTTC. Translation gives CASSWAAIDSSGANVLTF.

This clonotype was seen repeatedly, ten times or more. The rearrangement joins TRBV7-9 to TRBJ2-1; 9 positions agree with TRBD1. Germline values: CDR1 SEHNR, CDR2 FQNEAQ (reference sequence). The CDR3 is 15 residues long. The trim removed 1 base at V and 4 bases at J, leaving 2 bases unmatched. The CDR3 sequence is CASSLGQGVYNEQFF. In DNA, the CDR3 is TGTGCCAGCAGCTTAGGACAGGGGGTTTACAATGAGCAGTTCTTC.

A few counts support this clonotype. The chain carries TRBV25-1 and TRBJ1-1, with TRBD1 matching over 12 bases. Per germline, CDR1 MGHDK and CDR2 SYGVNS. This CDR3 comprises 14 residues. With V trimmed by 7 bases and J by 10 bases, 10 bases remained unmatched. CDR3 residues: CASNVAGTGGRAFF. The CDR3 coding sequence is TGTGCCAGCAACGTCGCCGGGACAGGGGGCCGAGCTTTCTTT. The full variable domain, in which reference TRBV25-1 and TRBJ1-1 provide the parts outside the CDR3, is EADIYQTPRYLVIGTGKKITLECSQTMGHDKMYWYQQDPGMELHLIHYSYGVNSTEKGDLSSESTVSRIRTEHFPLTLESARPSHTSQYLCASNVAGTGGRAFFGQGTRLTVV.